One sample yielded the 9 T cell receptor beta chains listed below, sequenced in a study of T-cell reconstitution after alpha-beta-depleted transplantation in children. Unique molecular identifiers were incorporated into the prepared TCRbeta library. MiXCR, applied by TCRdb to the PCR reads, yields one record per CDR3 protein. The sample includes about 460,000 distinct CDR3 sequences, around an eighth of them seen just once. Specimen: PBMCs from the stem cell graft donor, collected from the stem cell graft. Source of these receptors: a human donor who donated a stem cell graft to a child with combined immunodeficiency.

This clonotype was observed a few times. This chain joins TRBV27 and TRBJ2-7; D is unclear. This CDR3 is built from 14 residues. V lost 5 bases and J 0 bases, leaving 11 bases between the germline ends. Per the germline V gene, CDR1 is MNHEY and CDR2 is SMNVEV (reference sequence). For the CDR3, the DNA is TGTGCCAGCAGTCCTCAACCGAGCTCCTACGAGCAGTACTTC. Translating gives CASSPQPSSYEQYF.

The chain uses TRBV12-3 or TRBV12-4 and TRBJ2-7; a possible D gene is TRBD2 (6 bases). V was trimmed by 5 bases and J by 6 bases, leaving 20 bases between them. This CDR3 contains 15 residues. The CDR3 DNA reads as TGTGCCAGCAGTGCCGGGCAGACTAGGGATCCCGAGCAGTACTTC. Translated, it gives CASSAGQTRDPEQYF.

There are many counts of this clonotype. The chain uses TRBV2 and TRBJ2-7, with a tentative D call TRBD1 (6 bases). Trimming removed 3 bases from V and 0 bases from J, with 9 bases in between. The CDR3 sequence is 14 residues long. CDR1 SNHLY and CDR2 FYNNEI come from the germline V gene. The CDR3 coding sequence is TGTGCCAGCAGTGACCGGACAGCCTCCTACGAGCAGTACTTC. It yields the protein CASSDRTASYEQYF. Complete variable domain (other parts from reference TRBV2 and TRBJ2-7): EPEVTQTPSHQVTQMGQEVILRCVPISNHLYFYWYRQILGQKVEFLVSFYNNEISEKSEIFDDQFSVERPDGSNFTLKIRSTKLEDSAMYFCASSDRTASYEQYFGPGTRLTVT.

This clonotype was seen at least ten times. This chain links TRBV12-3 or TRBV12-4 with TRBJ2-7; perhaps TRBD1 as D (6 bases). The V and J ends lost 5 bases and 2 bases respectively, with 10 bases between them. The CDR3 is 13 residues long. This CDR3 is CASSTDSPYEQYF. In DNA, the CDR3 is TGTGCCAGCAGTACGGACAGCCCCTACGAGCAGTACTTC.

V is TRBV29-1 and J is TRBJ2-3; the D call may be TRBD1 or TRBD2 (5 bases each). This CDR3 spans 17 amino acids. CDR1 SQVTM and CDR2 ANQGSEA come from the germline V gene. V lost 6 bases, J lost 3 bases, and 25 bases lay in between. In DNA form, the CDR3 reads TGCAGCGTAACCTGGGAAGGGACCCCGCTTGTTACAGATACGCAGTATTTT. Its translation: CSVTWEGTPLVTDTQYF.

The chain carries TRBV7-2 and TRBJ2-3; the match to TRBD2 covers 10 bases. The germline V gene has CDR1 SGHTA and CDR2 FQGNSA. V lost 5 bases, J lost 0 bases, and 8 bases stayed unmatched. This CDR3 spans 17 amino acids. The DNA for the CDR3 is TGTGCCAGCAGCCCATCTCTAGCGGGGGCCAGCACAGATACGCAGTATTTT. It specifies CASSPSLAGASTDTQYF.

The chain couples TRBV30 to TRBJ2-7; D not resolved. The germline CDR1 and CDR2 sequences are GTSNPN and SVGIG (reference sequence). Trimming took 5 bases from V and 0 from J, leaving 20 bases between them. This CDR3 has 16 amino acids. CDR3 loop: CAWHPLKGYYSYEQYF. The CDR3 region has the DNA TGTGCCTGGCACCCCTTAAAAGGCTACTACTCCTACGAGCAGTACTTC.

A few counts support this clonotype. The V call is TRBV4-3, the J call TRBJ2-1; 7 bases are shared with TRBD1. Looked up from germline, CDR1 is LGHNA and CDR2 is YSLEER. The V segment lost 4 bases and the J segment 1 base; nucleotides outside the gene matches: 10. CDR3 length: 17 amino acids. CDR3 sequence reads: CASSRTLWTGSYNEQFF. For the CDR3, the DNA is TGCGCCAGCAGCCGAACTCTCTGGACAGGATCCTACAATGAGCAGTTCTTC.

This clonotype was detected ten times or more. The chain joins TRBV12-3 or TRBV12-4 to TRBJ2-1, with 11 bases identical to TRBD1. This CDR3 is built from 17 residues. Unmatched junction bases numbered 10, after V lost 5 bases and J lost 4 bases. CDR3: CASSPRTGGYPYNEQFF. The CDR3 bases are TGTGCCAGCAGTCCACGGACAGGGGGCTACCCTTACAATGAGCAGTTCTTC.